The clone carrying this T cell receptor beta chain showed up many times. V was cut by 8 bases and J by 0 bases, with 23 bases left in between. Germline-derived CDR1 and CDR2 are DFQATT and SNEGSKA (reference sequence). The CDR3 totals 17 residues. TCRdb re-analysed the RT-PCR reads in MiXCR, keeping a single row per CDR3 protein. The data contain fewer than 800,000 distinct CDR3 sequences, 14% of them singletons. The sample taken for sequencing was memory CD4+ T cells from blood. The genes are TRBV20-1 and TRBJ2-4; D gene uncertain. This TCR derives from a female donor in good health, serving as a healthy control. CDR3 in amino acids: CSLPSGTLSLAKNIQYF. CDR3 sequence (DNA): TGCAGTCTCCCGTCGGGCACGTTGTCCCTAGCCAAAAACATTCAGTACTTC.